The rows below give T cell receptor beta chains drawn from one sample of a study of blood T cell repertoires in COVID-19. The repertoire was sequenced with immunoSEQ multiplex PCR; TCRdb's copy has only in-frame clones and lacks some. The sample yields some 190,000 clones, 70% to 90% seen once. Material: peripheral blood. Receptors originate from a human donor with active or convalescent COVID-19. The donor label of this sample is uncertain. Each CDR3 is given with its conserved first and last residue. The order of the fields is clone size, D gene, J gene, V gene, CDR3 DNA, CDR3 protein. The D gene is left open where the match is weak. Clone size, where shown, is once, few, many, or a class for clones that have expanded.

NA | TRBD1 | TRBJ2-6 | TRBV5-1 | TGCGCCAGCAGCTGGGACAGTGCGAGTGGGGCCAACGTCCTGACTTTC | CASSWDSASGANVLTF
few | NA | TRBJ2-7 | TRBV12-3/TRBV12-4 | TGTGCCAGCAGACTGACCGAGCGGAACGAGCAGTACTTC | CASRLTERNEQYF
NA | NA | TRBJ1-1 | TRBV11-1 | TGTGCCAGCAGCTTCGGGGGGGGCACTGAAGCTTTCTTT | CASSFGGGTEAFF
NA | NA | TRBJ1-2 | TRBV2 | TGTGCCAGCAGTGCAGGGGTGGGAAACTATGGCTACACCTTC | CASSAGVGNYGYTF
once | NA | TRBJ2-7 | TRBV11-1 | TGTGCCAGCAGTTTCGGGTTAACCTACGAGCAGTACTTC | CASSFGLTYEQYF
NA | TRBD2 | TRBJ2-1 | TRBV5-6 | TGTGCCAGCAGCTTAGCGGGAGTAATCAACAATGAGCAGTTCTTC | CASSLAGVINNEQFF
NA | NA | TRBJ1-5 | TRBV12-3/TRBV12-4 | TGTGCCAGCAGATATAGCAATCAGCCCCAGCATTTT | CASRYSNQPQHF
few | NA | TRBJ1-5 | TRBV6-1 | TGTGCCAGCAGTGAAGCGGGGGGGAGTCAGCCCCAGCATTTT | CASSEAGGSQPQHF
NA | NA | TRBJ2-3 | TRBV11-1 | TGTGCCAGCATGAGCCCTGGGGGCGATACGCAGTATTTT | CASMSPGGDTQYF
few | TRBD1 | TRBJ1-5 | TRBV16 | TGTGCCAGCAGTCCCCCGGGACAGGGAATAGGGGGACCCAATCAGCCCCAGCATTTT | CASSPPGQGIGGPNQPQHF
NA | TRBD2 | TRBJ2-3 | TRBV9 | TGTGCCAGCAGCGTCGGGCGGGCGGGGGAGCTGGTGTATTTT | CASSVGRAGELVYF
NA | NA | TRBJ1-1 | TRBV6-5 | TGTGCCACTTGGGCGAGACGGAGGAGAGTTGAAGCTTTCTTT | CATWARRRRVEAFF
NA | TRBD2 | TRBJ2-7 | TRBV5-1 | TGCGCCAGCAGCTTGAGACCTAGCGGGGGGGTGAGCTCCTACGAGCAGTACTTC | CASSLRPSGGVSSYEQYF
NA | TRBD2 | TRBJ2-5 | TRBV28 | TGTGCCAGCAGTGATGGGCCTAGCGGGCACCAAGAGACCCAGTACTTC | CASSDGPSGHQETQYF
NA | NA | TRBJ2-2 | TRBV9 | TGTGCCAGCAGCCCCGTCGGGGTCACCGGGGAGCTGTTTTTT | CASSPVGVTGELFF
NA | TRBD1 | TRBJ1-3 | TRBV28 | TGTGCCAGCAGTACCCGGGACCTGACAGGGGTGGCTGGAAACACCATATATTTT | CASSTRDLTGVAGNTIYF
NA | NA | TRBJ1-3 | TRBV30 | TGTGCCTGGAGTGGGGGAGGGACGACTGCCGTAGGGACCATATATTTT | CAWSGGGTTAVGTIYF
NA | TRBD1 | TRBJ2-5 | TRBV24-1 | TGTGCCACCAGTGACGACAGGGGGGCGGATAAAGAGACCCAGTACTTC | CATSDDRGADKETQYF
NA | TRBD1 | TRBJ2-1 | TRBV15 | TGTGCCACCAGCACCGACGACAGGGGCCTTTGGGATGAGCAGTTCTTC | CATSTDDRGLWDEQFF
once | NA | TRBJ2-7 | TRBV30 | TGTGCCTGGAGCGGGTTTACCTACGAGCAGTACTTC | CAWSGFTYEQYF
NA | TRBD2 | TRBJ2-3 | TRBV6-2/TRBV6-3 | TGTGCCAGCAGTTATCTGGCGGGGGGGCCCCCAGATACGCAGTATTTT | CASSYLAGGPPDTQYF
NA | NA | TRBJ2-7 | TRBV20-1 | TGCAGTGCTAGGTTGCTCGGCGAGCAGTACTTC | CSARLLGEQYF
NA | NA | TRBJ2-7 | TRBV6-5 | TGTGCCAGCAGTTATGCGGGATCCACAGCCTACGAGCAGTACTTC | CASSYAGSTAYEQYF